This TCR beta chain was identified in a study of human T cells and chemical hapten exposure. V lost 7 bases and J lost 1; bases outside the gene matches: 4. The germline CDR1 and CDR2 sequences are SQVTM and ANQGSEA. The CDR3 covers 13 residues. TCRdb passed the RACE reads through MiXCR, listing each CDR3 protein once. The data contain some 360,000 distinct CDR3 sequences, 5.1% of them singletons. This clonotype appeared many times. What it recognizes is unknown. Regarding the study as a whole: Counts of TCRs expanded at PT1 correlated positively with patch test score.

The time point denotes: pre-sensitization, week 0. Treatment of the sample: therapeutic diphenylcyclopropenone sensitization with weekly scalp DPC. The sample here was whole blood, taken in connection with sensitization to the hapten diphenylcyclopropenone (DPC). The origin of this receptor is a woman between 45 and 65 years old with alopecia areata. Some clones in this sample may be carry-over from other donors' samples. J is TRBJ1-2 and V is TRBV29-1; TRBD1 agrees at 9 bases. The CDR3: CSGWTGVNYGYTF. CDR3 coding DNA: TGCAGCGGGTGGACAGGGGTTAACTATGGCTACACCTTC.